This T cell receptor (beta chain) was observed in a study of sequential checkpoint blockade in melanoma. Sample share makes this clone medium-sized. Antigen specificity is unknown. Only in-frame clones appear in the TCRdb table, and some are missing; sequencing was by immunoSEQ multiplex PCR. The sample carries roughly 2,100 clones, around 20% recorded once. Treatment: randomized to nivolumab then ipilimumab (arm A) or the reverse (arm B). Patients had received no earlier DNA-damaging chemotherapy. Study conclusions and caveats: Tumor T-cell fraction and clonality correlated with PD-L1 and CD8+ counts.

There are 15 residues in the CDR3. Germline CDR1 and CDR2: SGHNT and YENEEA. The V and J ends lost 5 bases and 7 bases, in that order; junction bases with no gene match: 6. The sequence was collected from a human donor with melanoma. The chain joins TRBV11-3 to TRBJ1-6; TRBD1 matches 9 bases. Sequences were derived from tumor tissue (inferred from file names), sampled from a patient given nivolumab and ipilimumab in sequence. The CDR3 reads CASSLGTGPNSPLHF. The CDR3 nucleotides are TGTGCCAGCAGCCTAGGGACAGGGCCCAATTCACCCCTCCACTTT.